This TCR beta chain originates from a study of T-cell memory formation after mild COVID-19. The overall study: Each donor largely had its own TCR clusters.

Germline CDR1 reads KGHDR; CDR2 reads SFDVKD. Trimming shortened V by 5 bases and J by 3 bases, and 8 bases separated the two germline ends. The CDR3 spans 13 residues. In TCRdb, the 5' RACE reads were re-called with MiXCR into one record per CDR3 protein. This sample yields 130,000 to 150,000 distinct CDR3 sequences, of which about 6% are seen a single time; just over 2% belongs to the top ten. This chain links TRBV24-1 with TRBJ2-3; D remains unclear. The receptor's source is an adult woman who had mild COVID-19 (a few samples of this study predate the infection). Cell type and time point are not known. The material sequenced was PBMCs or a T cell subset sorted from them (not recorded which). The CDR3 DNA reads TGTGCCACCAGTGGGGGTAGGACAGATACGCAGTATTTT. Encoded protein: CATSGGRTDTQYF.